This TCR beta chain emerged from a study of siplizumab effects on memory and regulatory T cells. Only in-frame clones appear in the TCRdb table, and some are missing; sequencing was by immunoSEQ multiplex PCR. The data show 100,000 or so clones, more than 85% seen once. The germline gives CDR1 SGHTA, CDR2 FQGNSA. The CDR3 consists of 17 residues. Between the trimmed V and J ends, which lost 5 bases and 0 bases, there was a span of 14 bases. The material sequenced was CD4+ T cells sorted from blood. This chain joins TRBV7-2 and TRBJ2-6, with no clear D. The clonotype comes from a human donor in good health. CDR3 sequence (DNA): TGTGCCAGCAGCCCCCGAGCCATCCTCTCTGGGGCCAACGTCCTGACTTTC. It specifies CASSPRAILSGANVLTF. Drawing the rest from reference TRBV7-2 and TRBJ2-6, the complete variable domain is GAGVSQSPSNKVTEKGKDVELRCDPISGHTALYWYRQSLGQGLEFLIYFQGNSAPDKSGLPSDRFSAERTGGSVSTLTIQRTQQEDSAVYLCASSPRAILSGANVLTFGAGSRLTVL.